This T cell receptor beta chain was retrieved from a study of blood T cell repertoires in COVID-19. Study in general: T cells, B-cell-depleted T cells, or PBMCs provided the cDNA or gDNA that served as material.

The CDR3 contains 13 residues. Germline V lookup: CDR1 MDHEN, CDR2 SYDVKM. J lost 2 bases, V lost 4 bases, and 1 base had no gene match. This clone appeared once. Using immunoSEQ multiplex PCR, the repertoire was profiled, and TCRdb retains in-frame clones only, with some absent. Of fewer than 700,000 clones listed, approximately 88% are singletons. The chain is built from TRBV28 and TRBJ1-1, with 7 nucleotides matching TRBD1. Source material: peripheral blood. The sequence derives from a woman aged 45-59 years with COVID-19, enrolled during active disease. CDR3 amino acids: CASSWTGNTEAFF. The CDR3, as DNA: TGTGCCAGCAGTTGGACAGGAAACACTGAAGCTTTCTTT.